This T cell receptor beta chain comes out of a study of blood T cell repertoires in COVID-19. The repertoire was sequenced with immunoSEQ multiplex PCR; TCRdb's copy has only in-frame clones and lacks some. Of fewer than 85,000 clones listed, around 80% are singletons. The germline V gene has CDR1 MNHEY and CDR2 SVGAGI. V dropped 5 bases and J dropped 0 bases, with 13 bases sitting between them. The CDR3 has 15 residues. This clone was observed a few times. The sequence was obtained from a human donor in a cohort sampled during active COVID-19. This sequence joins TRBV6-5 and TRBJ1-1; tentatively, D is TRBD1 (5 bases). Sequencing input: peripheral blood. This chain's CDR3 is CASSRDRIMNTEAFF. The DNA of the CDR3 is TGTGCCAGCAGTAGAGACAGAATCATGAACACTGAAGCTTTCTTT.